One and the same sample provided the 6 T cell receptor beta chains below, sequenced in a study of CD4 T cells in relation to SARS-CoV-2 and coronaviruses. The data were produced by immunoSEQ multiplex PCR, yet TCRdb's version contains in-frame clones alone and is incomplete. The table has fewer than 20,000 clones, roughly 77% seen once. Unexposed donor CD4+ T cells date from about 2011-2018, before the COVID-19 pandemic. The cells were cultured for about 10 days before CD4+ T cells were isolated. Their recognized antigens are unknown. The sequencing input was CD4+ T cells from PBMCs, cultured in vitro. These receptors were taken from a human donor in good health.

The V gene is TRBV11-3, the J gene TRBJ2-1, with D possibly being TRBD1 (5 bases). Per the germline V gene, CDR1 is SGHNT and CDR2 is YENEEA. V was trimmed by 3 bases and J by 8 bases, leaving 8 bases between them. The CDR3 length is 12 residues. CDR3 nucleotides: TGTGCCAGCAGCTTTCAGGGCGATGAGCAGTTCTTC. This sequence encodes CASSFQGDEQFF. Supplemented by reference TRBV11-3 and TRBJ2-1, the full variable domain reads EAGVVQSPRYKIIEKKQPVAFWCNPISGHNTLYWYLQNLGQGPELLIRYENEEAVDDSQLPKDRFSAERLKGVDSTLKIQPAELGDSAVYLCASSFQGDEQFFGPGTRLTVL.

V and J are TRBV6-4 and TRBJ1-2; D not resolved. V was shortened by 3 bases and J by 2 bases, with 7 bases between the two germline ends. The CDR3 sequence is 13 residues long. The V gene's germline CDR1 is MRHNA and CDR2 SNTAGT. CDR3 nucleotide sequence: TGTGCCAGCAGTGAAAATGAAAACTATGGCTACACCTTC. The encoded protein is CASSENENYGYTF.

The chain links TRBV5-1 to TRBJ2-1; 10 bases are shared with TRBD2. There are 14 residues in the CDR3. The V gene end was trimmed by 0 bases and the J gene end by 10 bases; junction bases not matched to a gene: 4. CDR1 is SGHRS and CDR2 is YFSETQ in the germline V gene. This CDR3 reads CASSLVGTSVEQFF. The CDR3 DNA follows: TGCGCCAGCAGCTTGGTCGGGACTAGCGTCGAGCAGTTCTTC.

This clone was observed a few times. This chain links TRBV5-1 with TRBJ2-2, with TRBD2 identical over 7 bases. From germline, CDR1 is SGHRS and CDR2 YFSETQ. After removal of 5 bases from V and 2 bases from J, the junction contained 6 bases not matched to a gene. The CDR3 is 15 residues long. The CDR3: CASRQGLGNTGELFF. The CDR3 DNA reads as TGCGCCAGCAGACAAGGACTAGGAAACACCGGGGAGCTGTTTTTT.

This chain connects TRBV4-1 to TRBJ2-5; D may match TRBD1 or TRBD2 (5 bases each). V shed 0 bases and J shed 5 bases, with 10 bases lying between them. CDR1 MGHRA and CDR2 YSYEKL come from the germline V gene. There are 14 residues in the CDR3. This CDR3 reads CASSQDGTRETQYF. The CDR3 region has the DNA TGCGCCAGCAGCCAAGACGGGACGAGGGAGACCCAGTACTTC.

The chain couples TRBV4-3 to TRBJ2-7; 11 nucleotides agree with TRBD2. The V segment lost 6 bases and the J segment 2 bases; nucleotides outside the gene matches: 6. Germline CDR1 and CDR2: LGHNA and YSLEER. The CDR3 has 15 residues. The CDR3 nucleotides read TGCGCCAGCAGTTTAACTAGCGGGGGACCCTACGAGCAGTACTTC. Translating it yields CASSLTSGGPYEQYF.